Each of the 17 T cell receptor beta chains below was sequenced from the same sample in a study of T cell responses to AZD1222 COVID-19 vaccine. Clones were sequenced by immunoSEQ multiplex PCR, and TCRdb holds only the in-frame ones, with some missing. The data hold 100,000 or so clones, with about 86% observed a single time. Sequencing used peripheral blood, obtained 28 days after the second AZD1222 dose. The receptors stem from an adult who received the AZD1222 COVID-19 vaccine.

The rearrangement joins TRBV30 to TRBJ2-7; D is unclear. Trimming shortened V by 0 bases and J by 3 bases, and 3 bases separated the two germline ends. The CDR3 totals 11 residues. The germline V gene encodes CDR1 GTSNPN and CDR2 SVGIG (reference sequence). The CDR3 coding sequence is TGTGCCTGGAGTGTAGACTACGAGCAGTACTTC. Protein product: CAWSVDYEQYF.

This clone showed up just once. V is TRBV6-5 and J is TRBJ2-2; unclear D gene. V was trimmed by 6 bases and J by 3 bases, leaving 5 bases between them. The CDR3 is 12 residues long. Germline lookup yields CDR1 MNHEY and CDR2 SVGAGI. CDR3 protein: CASSHYTGELFF. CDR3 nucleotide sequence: TGTGCCAGCAGCCATTACACCGGGGAGCTGTTTTTT.

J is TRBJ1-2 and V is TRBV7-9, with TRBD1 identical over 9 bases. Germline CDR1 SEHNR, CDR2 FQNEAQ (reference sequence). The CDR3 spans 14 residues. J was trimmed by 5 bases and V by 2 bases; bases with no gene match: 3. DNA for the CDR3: TGTGCCAGCAGCTTAACCGGGACAGGGTATGGCTACACCTTC. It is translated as CASSLTGTGYGYTF.

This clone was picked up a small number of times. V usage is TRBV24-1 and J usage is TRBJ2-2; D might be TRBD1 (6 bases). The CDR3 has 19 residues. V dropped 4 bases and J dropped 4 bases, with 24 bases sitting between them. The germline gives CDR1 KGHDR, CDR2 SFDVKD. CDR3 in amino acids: CATSDPYLGASPGTGELFF. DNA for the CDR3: TGTGCCACCAGTGACCCCTATCTGGGGGCGTCCCCCGGCACCGGGGAGCTGTTTTTT.

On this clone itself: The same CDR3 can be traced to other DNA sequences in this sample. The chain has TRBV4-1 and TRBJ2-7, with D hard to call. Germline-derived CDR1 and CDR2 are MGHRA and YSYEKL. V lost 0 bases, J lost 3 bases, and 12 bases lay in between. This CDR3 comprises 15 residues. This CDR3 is CASSQESRRSYEQYF. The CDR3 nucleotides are TGCGCCAGCAGCCAAGAATCAAGGCGTAGCTACGAGCAGTACTTC.

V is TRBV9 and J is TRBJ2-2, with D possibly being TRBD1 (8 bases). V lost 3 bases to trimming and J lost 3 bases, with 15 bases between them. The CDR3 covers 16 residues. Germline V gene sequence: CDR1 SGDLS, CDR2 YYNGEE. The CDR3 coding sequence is TGTGCCAGCAGCGGCGGAACAGGGGGGGACACCGGGGAGCTGTTTTTT. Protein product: CASSGGTGGDTGELFF.

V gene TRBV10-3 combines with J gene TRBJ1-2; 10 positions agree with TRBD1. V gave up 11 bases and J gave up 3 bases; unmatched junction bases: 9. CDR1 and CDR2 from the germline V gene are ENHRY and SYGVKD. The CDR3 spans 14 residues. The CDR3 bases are TGTGCCCTCTCCCGAGGACAGGGGGACTATGGCTACACCTTC. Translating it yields CALSRGQGDYGYTF.

CDR3: CASIGVANQPQHF. CDR3 coding DNA: TGTGCCAGTATCGGAGTTGCCAATCAGCCCCAGCATTTT. The chain links TRBV19 to TRBJ1-5; the D is unclear. This CDR3 comprises 13 residues. Germline V gene data show CDR1 as LNHDA and CDR2 as SQIVND (reference sequence). Between the trimmed V and J ends, which lost 7 bases and 3 bases, there was a span of 10 bases.

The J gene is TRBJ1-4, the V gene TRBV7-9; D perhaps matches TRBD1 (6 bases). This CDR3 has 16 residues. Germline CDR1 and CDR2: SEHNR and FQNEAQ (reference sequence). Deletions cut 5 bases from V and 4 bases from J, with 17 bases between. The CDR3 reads CASSQPQGTGNEKLFF. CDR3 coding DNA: TGTGCCAGCAGCCAGCCGCAGGGGACGGGTAATGAAAAACTGTTTTTT.

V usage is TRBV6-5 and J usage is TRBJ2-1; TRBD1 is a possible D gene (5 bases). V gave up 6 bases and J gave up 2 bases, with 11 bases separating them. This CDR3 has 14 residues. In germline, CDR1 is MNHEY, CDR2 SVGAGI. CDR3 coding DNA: TGTGCCAGCAGCTCCCCAGGGACCTACAATGAGCAGTTCTTC. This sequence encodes CASSSPGTYNEQFF.

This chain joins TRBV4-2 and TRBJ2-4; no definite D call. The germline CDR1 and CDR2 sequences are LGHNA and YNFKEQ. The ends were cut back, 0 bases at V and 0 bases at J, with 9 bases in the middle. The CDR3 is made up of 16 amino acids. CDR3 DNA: TGTGCCAGCAGCCAAGAGGCGCAAATAGCCAAAAACATTCAGTACTTC. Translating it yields CASSQEAQIAKNIQYF.

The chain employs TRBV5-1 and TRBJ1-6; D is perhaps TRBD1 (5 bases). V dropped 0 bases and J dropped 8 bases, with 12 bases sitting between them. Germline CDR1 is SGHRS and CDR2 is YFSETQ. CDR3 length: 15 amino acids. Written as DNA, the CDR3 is TGCGCCAGCAGCTTGGCGTCAGGGTCTGATTCACCCCTCCACTTT. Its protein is CASSLASGSDSPLHF.

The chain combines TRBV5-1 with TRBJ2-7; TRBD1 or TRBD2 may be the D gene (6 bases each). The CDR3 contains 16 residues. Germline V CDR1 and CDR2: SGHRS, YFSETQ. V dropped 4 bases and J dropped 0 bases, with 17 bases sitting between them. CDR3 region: CASSGTTSKSSYEQYF. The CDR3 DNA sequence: TGCGCCAGCAGCGGGACAACTAGCAAGAGCTCCTACGAGCAGTACTTC.

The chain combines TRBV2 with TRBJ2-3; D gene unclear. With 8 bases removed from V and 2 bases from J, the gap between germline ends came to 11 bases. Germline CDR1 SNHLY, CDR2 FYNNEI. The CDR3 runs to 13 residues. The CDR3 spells CASRGLNTDTQYF. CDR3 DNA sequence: TGTGCCAGCCGCGGCCTAAACACAGATACGCAGTATTTT.

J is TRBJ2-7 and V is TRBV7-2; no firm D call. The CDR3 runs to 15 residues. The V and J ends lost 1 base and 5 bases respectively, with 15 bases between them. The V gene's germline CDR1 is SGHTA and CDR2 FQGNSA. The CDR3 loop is CASSLGDWGRNEQYF. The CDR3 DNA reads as TGTGCCAGCAGCTTAGGCGACTGGGGTAGGAACGAGCAGTACTTC.

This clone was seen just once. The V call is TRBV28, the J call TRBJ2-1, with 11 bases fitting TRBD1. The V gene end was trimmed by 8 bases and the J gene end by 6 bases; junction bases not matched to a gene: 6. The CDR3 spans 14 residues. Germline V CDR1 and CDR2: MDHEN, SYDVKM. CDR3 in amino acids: CASSPGQGVNEQFF. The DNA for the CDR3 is TGTGCCAGCTCACCGGGACAGGGGGTCAATGAGCAGTTCTTC.

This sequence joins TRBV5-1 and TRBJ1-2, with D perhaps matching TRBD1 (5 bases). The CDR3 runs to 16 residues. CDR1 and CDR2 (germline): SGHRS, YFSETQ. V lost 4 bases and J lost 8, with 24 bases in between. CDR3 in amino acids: CASSPGVEGPTSGYTF. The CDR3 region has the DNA TGCGCCAGCAGCCCGGGCGTCGAGGGACCTACGTCGGGCTACACCTTC.